The text below deals with one TCR beta chain. The V gene lost 8 bases and the J gene lost 2 bases, with 26 bases spanning the gap. CDR1 is MNHEY, CDR2 SMNVEV, per germline (reference sequence). The CDR3 consists of 18 residues. This sample is drawn from a study of shared clonotypes between healthy human individuals. TCRdb keeps only in-frame clones here, not all; method: immunoSEQ multiplex PCR. The sample consists of hundreds of thousands of clones, roughly 96% of them appearing once. Terminally differentiated effector memory CD45RA+ cells were left out of the naive CD8 fraction, which was CD45RO-negative and positively selected for CCR7.

The receptor comes from a woman in her 30s in good health. The specimen was naive CD8+ T cells sorted from blood. The rearrangement links TRBV27 to TRBJ2-3; possibly TRBD2 for D (6 bases). As DNA, the CDR3 is TGTGCCAGCTGCCCAATCGATCGGTCTAGCGCCACCACAGATACGCAGTATTTT. As protein: CASCPIDRSSATTDTQYF.